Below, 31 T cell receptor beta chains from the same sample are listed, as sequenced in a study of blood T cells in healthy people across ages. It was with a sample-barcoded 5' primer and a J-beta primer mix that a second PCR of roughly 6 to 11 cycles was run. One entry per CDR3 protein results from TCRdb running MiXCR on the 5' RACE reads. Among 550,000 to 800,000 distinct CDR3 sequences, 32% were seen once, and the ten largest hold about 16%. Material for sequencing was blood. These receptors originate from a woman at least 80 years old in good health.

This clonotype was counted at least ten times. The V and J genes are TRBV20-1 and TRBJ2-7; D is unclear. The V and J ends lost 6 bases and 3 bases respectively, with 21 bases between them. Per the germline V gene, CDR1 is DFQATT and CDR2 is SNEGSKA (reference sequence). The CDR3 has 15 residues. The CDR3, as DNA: TGCAGTGCCGTATTATGGAAATCCGACAACTACGAGCAGTACTTC. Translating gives CSAVLWKSDNYEQYF.

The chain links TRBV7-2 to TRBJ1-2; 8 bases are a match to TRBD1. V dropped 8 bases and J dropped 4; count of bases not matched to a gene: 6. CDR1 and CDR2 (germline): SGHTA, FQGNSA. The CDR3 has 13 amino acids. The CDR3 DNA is TGTGCCAGCGGTTCGACAGGGGTCTATGGCTACACCTTC. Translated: CASGSTGVYGYTF.

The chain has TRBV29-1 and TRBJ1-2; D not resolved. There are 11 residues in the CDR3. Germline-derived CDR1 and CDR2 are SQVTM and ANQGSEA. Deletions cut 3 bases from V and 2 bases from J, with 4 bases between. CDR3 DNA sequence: TGCAGCGTTGACGGAAACTATGGCTACACCTTC. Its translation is CSVDGNYGYTF.

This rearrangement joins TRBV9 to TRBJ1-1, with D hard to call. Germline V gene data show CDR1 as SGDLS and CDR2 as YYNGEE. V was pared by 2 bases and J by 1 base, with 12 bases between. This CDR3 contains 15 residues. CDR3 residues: CASSVSGISNTEAFF. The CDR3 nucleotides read TGTGCCAGCAGCGTTAGTGGGATTTCGAACACTGAAGCTTTCTTT.

CDR3 DNA: TGTGCCAGCAGCCAGGGAAACTCCCGTGGGCAGTACTTC. Translation: CASSQGNSRGQYF. The chain joins TRBV3-1 to TRBJ2-7, with D uncertain. Germline V lookup: CDR1 LGHDT, CDR2 YNNKEL (reference sequence). The CDR3 extends over 13 amino acids. The germline V and J ends were trimmed by 3 bases and 9 bases, with 15 bases remaining between them.

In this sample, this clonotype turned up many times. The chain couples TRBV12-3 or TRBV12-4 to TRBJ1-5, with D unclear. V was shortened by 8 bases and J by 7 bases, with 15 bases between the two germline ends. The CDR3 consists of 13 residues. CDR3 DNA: TGTGCCAGCGTTGGAGGGTCGGGGCAGCCCCAGCATTTT. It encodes CASVGGSGQPQHF.

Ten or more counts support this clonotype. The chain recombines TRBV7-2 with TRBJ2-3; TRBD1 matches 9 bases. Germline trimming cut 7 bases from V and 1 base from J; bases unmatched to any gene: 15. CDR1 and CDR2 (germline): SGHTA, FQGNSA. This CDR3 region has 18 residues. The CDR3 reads CASNPAGTGFSGTDTQYF. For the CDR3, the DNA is TGTGCCAGCAACCCGGCCGGGACAGGGTTTTCTGGCACAGATACGCAGTATTTT.

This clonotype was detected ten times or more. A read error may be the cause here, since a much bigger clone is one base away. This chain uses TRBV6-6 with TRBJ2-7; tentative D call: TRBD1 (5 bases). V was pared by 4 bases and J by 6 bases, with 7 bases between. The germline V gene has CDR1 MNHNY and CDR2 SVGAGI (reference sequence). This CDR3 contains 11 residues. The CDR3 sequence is CASSSQGEQYF. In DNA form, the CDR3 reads TGTGCCAGCAGTTCCCAGGGCGAGCAGTACTTC.

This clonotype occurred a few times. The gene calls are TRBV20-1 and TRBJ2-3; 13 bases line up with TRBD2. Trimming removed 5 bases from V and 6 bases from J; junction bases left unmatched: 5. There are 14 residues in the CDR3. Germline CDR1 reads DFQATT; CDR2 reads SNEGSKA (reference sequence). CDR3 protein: CSARTSGRSDTQYF. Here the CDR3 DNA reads TGCAGTGCTCGGACTAGCGGGAGAAGTGATACGCAGTATTTT.

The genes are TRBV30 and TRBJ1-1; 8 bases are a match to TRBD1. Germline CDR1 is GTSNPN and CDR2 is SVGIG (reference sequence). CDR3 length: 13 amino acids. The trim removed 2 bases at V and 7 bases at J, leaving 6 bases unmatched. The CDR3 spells CAWSTRGRGEAFF. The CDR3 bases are TGTGCCTGGAGTACCAGGGGGCGGGGTGAAGCTTTCTTT.

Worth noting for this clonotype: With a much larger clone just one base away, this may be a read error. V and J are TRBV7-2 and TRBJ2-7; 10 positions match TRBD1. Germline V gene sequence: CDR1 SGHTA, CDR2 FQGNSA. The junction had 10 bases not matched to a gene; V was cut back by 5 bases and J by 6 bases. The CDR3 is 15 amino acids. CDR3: CASSTGTGVPCEQYF. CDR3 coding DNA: TGTGCCAGCAGCACCGGGACAGGGGTACCCTGCGAGCAGTACTTC.

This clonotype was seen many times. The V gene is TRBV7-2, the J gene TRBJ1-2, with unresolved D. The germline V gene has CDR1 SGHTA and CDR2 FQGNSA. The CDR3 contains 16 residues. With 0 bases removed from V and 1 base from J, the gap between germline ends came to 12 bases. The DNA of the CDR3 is TGTGCCAGCAGCTTAGCCGGCAGGCAAGTTAACTATGGCTACACCTTC. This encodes CASSLAGRQVNYGYTF.

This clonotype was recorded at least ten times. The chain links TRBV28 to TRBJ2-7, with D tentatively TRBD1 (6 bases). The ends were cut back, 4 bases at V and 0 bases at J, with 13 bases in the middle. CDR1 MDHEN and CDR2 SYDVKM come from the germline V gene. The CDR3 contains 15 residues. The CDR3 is CASSSPTGTSYEQYF. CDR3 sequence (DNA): TGTGCCAGCAGTTCACCGACAGGAACCTCCTACGAGCAGTACTTC. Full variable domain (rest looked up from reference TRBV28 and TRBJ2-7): DVKVTQSSRYLVKRTGEKVFLECVQDMDHENMFWYRQDPGLGLRLIYFSYDVKMKEKGDIPEGYSVSREKKERFSLILESASTNQTSMYLCASSSPTGTSYEQYFGPGTRLTVT.

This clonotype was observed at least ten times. CDR3 loop: CASSPGLVLDTQYF. CDR3 bases: TGTGCCAGCAGTCCGGGACTAGTTCTAGATACGCAGTATTTT. J is TRBJ2-3 and V is TRBV12-3 or TRBV12-4; 8 bases map to TRBD2. The CDR3 sequence is 14 residues long. The V gene end was trimmed by 5 bases and the J gene end by 5 bases; junction bases not matched to a gene: 6.

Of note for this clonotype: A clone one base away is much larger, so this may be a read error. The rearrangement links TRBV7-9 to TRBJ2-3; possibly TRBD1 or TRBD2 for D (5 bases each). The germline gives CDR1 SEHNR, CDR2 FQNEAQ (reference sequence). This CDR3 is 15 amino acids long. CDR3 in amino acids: CASSPFRSSTGTQYF. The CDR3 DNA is TGTGCCAGCAGCCCCTTCAGGTCTAGCACAGGTACGCAGTATTTT.

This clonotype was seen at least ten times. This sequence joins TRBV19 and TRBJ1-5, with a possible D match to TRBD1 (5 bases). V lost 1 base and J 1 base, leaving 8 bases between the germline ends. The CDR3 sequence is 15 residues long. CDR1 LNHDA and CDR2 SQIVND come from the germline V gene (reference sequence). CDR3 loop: CASSIVGQSNQPQHF. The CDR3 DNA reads TGTGCCAGTAGTATAGTGGGGCAGAGCAATCAGCCCCAGCATTTT.

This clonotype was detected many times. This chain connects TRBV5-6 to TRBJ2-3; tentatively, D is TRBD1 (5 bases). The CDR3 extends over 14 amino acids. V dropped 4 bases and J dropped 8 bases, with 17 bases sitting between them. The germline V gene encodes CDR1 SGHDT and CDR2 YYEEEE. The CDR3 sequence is CASSKDKRVATQYF. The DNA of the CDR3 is TGTGCCAGCAGCAAGGACAAGAGAGTTGCTACGCAGTATTTT.

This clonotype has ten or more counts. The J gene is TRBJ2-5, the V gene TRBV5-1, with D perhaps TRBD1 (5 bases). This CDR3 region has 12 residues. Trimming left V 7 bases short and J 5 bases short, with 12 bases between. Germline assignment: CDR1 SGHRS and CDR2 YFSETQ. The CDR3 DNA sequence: TGCGCCAGCGCAGACAGAACGGAGACCCAGTACTTC. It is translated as CASADRTETQYF.

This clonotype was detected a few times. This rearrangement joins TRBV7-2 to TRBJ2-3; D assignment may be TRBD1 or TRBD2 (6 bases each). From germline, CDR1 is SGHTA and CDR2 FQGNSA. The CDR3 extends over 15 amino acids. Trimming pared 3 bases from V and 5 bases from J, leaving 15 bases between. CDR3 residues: CASSFRGGAGDTQYF. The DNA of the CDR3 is TGTGCCAGCAGCTTCAGAGGGGGAGCGGGAGATACGCAGTATTTT.

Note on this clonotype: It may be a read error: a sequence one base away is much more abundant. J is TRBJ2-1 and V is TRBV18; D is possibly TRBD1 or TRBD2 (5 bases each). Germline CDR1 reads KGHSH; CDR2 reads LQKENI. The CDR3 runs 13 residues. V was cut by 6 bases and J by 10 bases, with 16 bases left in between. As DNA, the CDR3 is TGTGCCAGCTCTCGGGGCCCGTCCGGGGAGCAGTTCTTC. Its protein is CASSRGPSGEQFF.

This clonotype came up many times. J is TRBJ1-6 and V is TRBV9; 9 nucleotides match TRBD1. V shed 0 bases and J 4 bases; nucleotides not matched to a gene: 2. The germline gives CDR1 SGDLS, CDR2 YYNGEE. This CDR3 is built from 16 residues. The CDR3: CASSVEGTGYNSPLHF. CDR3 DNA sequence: TGTGCCAGCAGCGTAGAGGGGACAGGGTATAATTCACCCCTCCACTTT.

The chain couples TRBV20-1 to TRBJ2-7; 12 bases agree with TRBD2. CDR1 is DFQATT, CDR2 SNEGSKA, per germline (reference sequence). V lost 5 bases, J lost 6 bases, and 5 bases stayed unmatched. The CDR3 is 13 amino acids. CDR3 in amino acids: CSALAGGPSEQYF. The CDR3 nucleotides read TGCAGTGCTCTAGCGGGAGGGCCCTCCGAGCAGTACTTC.

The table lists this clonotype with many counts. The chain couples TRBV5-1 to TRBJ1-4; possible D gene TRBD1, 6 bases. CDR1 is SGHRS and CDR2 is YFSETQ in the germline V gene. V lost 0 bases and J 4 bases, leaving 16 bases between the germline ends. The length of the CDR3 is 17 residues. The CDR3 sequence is CASSLAGGRLGNEKLFF. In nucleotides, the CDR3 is TGCGCCAGCAGCTTGGCCGGGGGGCGCCTCGGTAATGAAAAACTGTTTTTT.

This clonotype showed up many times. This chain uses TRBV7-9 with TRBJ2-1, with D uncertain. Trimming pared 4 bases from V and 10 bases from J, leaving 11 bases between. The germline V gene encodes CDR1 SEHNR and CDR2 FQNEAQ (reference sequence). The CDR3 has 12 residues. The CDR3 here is CASSWGSREQFF. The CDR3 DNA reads TGTGCCAGCAGCTGGGGTTCCAGGGAGCAGTTCTTC.

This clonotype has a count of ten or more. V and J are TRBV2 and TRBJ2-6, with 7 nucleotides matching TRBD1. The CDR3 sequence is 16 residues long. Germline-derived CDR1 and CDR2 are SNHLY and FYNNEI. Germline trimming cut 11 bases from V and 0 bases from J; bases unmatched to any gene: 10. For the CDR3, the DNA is TGTGCCTACAGGGGACGCCCTCTCTCTGGGGCCAACGTCCTGACTTTC. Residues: CAYRGRPLSGANVLTF.

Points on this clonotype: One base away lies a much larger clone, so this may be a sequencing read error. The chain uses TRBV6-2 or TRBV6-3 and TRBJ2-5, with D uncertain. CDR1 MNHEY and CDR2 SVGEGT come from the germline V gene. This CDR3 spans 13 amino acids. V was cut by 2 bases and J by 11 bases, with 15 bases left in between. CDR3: CASSYPNTDEQYF. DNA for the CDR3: TGTGCCAGCAGTTACCCGAATACGGATGAGCAGTACTTC.

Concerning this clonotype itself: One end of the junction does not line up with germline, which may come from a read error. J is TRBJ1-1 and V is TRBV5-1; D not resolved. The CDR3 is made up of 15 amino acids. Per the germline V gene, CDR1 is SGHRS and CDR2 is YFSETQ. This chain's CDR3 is CTSSLASRGNTEAFF. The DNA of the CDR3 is TGCACCAGCAGCTTGGCCTCTCGGGGGAACACTGAAGCTTTCTTT.

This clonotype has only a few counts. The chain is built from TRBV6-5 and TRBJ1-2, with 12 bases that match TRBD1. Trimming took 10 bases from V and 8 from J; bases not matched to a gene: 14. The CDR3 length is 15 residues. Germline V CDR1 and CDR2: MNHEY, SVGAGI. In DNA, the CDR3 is TGTGCCACCCGAACGAGGGACAGGGGGCTGGGGGGCTACACCTTC. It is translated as CATRTRDRGLGGYTF.

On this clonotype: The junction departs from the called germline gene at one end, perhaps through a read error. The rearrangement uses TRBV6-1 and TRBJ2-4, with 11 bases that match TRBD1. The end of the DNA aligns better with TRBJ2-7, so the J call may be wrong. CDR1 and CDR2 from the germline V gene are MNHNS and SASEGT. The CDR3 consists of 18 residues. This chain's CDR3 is CARSVRTTGTGGSYEQYF. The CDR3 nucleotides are TGTGCCCGCAGTGTACGTACGACCGGGACAGGGGGCTCCTACGAGCAGTACTTC.

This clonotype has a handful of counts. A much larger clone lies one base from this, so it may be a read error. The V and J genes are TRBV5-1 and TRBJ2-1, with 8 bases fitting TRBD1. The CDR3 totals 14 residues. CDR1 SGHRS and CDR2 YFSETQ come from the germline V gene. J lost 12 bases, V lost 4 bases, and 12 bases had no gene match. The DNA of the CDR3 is TGCGCCAGCAGCCCGGGACAGGTCCGCGCTGGGCAGTTCTTC. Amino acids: CASSPGQVRAGQFF. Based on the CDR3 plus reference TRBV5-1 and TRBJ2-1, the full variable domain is KAGVTQTPRYLIKTRGQQVTLSCSPISGHRSVSWYQQTPGQGLQFLFEYFSETQRNKGNFPGRFSGRQFSNSRSEMNVSTLELGDSALYLCASSPGQVRAGQFFGPGTRLTVL.

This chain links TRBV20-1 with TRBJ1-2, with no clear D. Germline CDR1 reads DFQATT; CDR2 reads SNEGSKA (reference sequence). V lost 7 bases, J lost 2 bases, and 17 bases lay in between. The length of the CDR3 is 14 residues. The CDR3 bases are TGCAGTGTTACCCAAGATCGGGTGAACTATGGCTACACCTTC. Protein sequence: CSVTQDRVNYGYTF.